These T cell receptor beta chains were read from a single sample in a study of brain metastases from non-small cell lung cancer. This table comes from immunoSEQ multiplex PCR, and its TCRdb copy is limited to in-frame clones, with some not included. The profile shows some 1,900 clones, 75% to 95% of them singletons. Sequenced sample: primary lung tumor tissue. The receptors derive from a donor over 35 with non-small cell lung cancer. CDR3s include the opening cysteine and the closing phenylalanine or tryptophan. The D gene is left open where the match is weak. The size field is filled for only some rows; it gives once, few, many or a size class.

.	.	TRBV28	TRBJ1-5	CASSPPRRQPQHF	TGTGCCAGCAGTCCCCCCCGCCGGCAGCCCCAGCATTTT
few	TRBD1	TRBV6-5	TRBJ1-2	CASSYLPDRVGYGYTF	TGTGCCAGCAGTTACCTCCCCGACAGGGTGGGCTATGGCTACACCTTC
few	TRBD2	TRBV7-2	TRBJ2-1	CASSLGGRGGVDEQFF	TGTGCCAGCAGCTTAGGTGGGCGGGGGGGCGTAGATGAGCAGTTCTTC
.	.	TRBV18	TRBJ2-7	CASSAVWVPSYEQYF	TGTGCCAGCTCAGCTGTGTGGGTTCCCTCCTACGAGCAGTACTTC
few	.	TRBV5-5	TRBJ2-1	CASRLGVGNEQFF	TGTGCCAGCAGGCTGGGGGTGGGGAATGAGCAGTTCTTC
.	TRBD1	TRBV6-5	TRBJ1-6	CASSSGTGAIIHPLHF	TGTGCCAGCAGTTCCGGGACAGGGGCTATAATTCACCCCCTCCACTTT
few	TRBD2	TRBV5-1	TRBJ2-5	CASSLGLAVETQYF	TGCGCCAGCAGCTTGGGCCTAGCGGTAGAGACCCAGTACTTC